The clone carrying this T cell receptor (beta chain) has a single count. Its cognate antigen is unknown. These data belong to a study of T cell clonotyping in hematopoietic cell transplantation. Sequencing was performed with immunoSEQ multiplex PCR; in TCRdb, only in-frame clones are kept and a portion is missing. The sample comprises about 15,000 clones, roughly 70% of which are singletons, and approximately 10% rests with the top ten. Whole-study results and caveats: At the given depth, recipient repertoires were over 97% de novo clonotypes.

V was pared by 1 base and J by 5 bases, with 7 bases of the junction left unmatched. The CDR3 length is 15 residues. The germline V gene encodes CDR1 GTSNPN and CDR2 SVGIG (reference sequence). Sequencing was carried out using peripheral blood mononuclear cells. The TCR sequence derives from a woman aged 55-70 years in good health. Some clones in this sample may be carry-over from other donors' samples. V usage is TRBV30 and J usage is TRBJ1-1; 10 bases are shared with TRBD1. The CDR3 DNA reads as TGTGCCTGGAGTGGGACAGGGGGAGTTCGAACTGAAGCTTTCTTT. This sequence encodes CAWSGTGGVRTEAFF. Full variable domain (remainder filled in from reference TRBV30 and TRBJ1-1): SQTIHQWPATLVQPVGSPLSLECTVEGTSNPNLYWYRQAAGRGLQLLFYSVGIGQISSEVPQNLSASRPQDRQFILSSKKLLLSDSGFYLCAWSGTGGVRTEAFFGQGTRLTVV.